This passage covers 5 T cell receptor beta chains from one sample sequenced in a study of control samples from healthy donors and cancer patients. Profiled with immunoSEQ multiplex PCR; TCRdb holds only in-frame clones, not every one. The table records 90,000 to 140,000 clones, 83% of them present only once. The specimen was blood. The receptor set was obtained from a woman between 50 and 59 years old in good health.

This chain joins TRBV4-3 and TRBJ2-7, with D perhaps matching TRBD2 (5 bases). The CDR3 totals 16 residues. Looked up from germline, CDR1 is LGHNA and CDR2 is YSLEER. V was pared by 0 bases and J by 5 bases, with 17 bases between. CDR3 sequence (DNA): TGCGCCAGCAGCCAAGAGGAGGAGGCAGGTACCCACGAGCAGTACTTC. Translated: CASSQEEEAGTHEQYF.

This clone occurred a few times. The chain has TRBV4-2 and TRBJ1-3; D not resolved. Looked up from germline, CDR1 is LGHNA and CDR2 is YNFKEQ. The V and J ends lost 0 bases and 0 bases respectively, with 6 bases between them. This CDR3 spans 15 amino acids. In DNA, the CDR3 is TGTGCCAGCAGCCAAGATCCCAACTCTGGAAACACCATATATTTT. Translated, it gives CASSQDPNSGNTIYF.

This chain's CDR3 is CASSPRLAGYNEQFF. DNA of the CDR3: TGTGCCAGCAGCCCACGACTAGCGGGTTACAATGAGCAGTTCTTC. The gene calls are TRBV4-2 and TRBJ2-1, with TRBD2 identical over 10 bases. CDR3 length: 15 amino acids. J lost 4 bases, V lost 4 bases, and 4 bases had no gene match. Germline CDR1 LGHNA, CDR2 YNFKEQ.

V and J are TRBV5-5 and TRBJ1-5; TRBD1 matches at 9 bases. CDR3 length: 18 amino acids. Germline V lookup: CDR1 SGHKS, CDR2 YYEKEE (reference sequence). With V trimmed by 5 bases and J by 5 bases, 17 bases remained unmatched. DNA for the CDR3: TGTGCCAGCAGTCCAACCCTCCGGGACAGGGTCGTAGATCAGCCCCAGCATTTT. Encoded protein: CASSPTLRDRVVDQPQHF.

In its sample, this clone was seen a few times. This sequence joins TRBV5-5 and TRBJ2-1, with D unclear. The CDR3 has 13 residues. Germline values: CDR1 SGHKS, CDR2 YYEKEE (reference sequence). The V gene lost 0 bases and the J gene lost 8 bases, with 9 bases spanning the gap. The CDR3 loop is CASSLVTPDEQFF. CDR3 coding DNA: TGTGCCAGCAGCTTGGTGACACCCGATGAGCAGTTCTTC.